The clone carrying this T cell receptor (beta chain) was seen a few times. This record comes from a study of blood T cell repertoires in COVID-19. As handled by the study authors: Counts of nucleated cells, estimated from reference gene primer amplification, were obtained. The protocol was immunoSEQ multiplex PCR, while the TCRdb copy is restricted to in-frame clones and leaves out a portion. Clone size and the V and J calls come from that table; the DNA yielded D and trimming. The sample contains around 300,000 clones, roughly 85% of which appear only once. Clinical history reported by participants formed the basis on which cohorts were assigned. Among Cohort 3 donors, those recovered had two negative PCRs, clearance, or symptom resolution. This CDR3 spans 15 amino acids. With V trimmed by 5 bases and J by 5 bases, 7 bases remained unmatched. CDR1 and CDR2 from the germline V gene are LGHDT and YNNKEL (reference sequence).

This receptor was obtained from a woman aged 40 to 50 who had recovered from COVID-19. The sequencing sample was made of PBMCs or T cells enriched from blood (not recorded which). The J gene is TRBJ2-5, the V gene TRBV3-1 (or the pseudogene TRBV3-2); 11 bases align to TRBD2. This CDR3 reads CASSTTSGVPETQYF. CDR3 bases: TGTGCCAGCAGCACGACTAGCGGGGTTCCTGAGACCCAGTACTTC.